A selection of T cell receptor beta chains follows, all from one sample in a study of control samples from healthy donors and cancer patients. Sequenced by immunoSEQ multiplex PCR; TCRdb stores in-frame clones only, minus some. Of roughly 51,000 clones listed, more than 70% are singletons. Sequenced: PBMCs. Receptors were obtained from a man in his forties with colorectal cancer. The CDR3 runs from the conserved cysteine through the conserved F or W. A D gene is named only where the DNA matches it firmly. Clone size is stated in some rows and not others, as once, few, many or a class when expanded.

d_call	v_call	clone_size	j_call	cdr3_nt	cdr3_aa
TRBD2	TRBV7-8	.	TRBJ2-7	TGTGCCAGCAGCCCCGGGCGCGCGGGAGGGCCATACGAGCAGTACTTC	CASSPGRAGGPYEQYF
.	TRBV3-1/TRBV3-2	once	TRBJ2-3	TGTGCCAGCAGCCACCTCGTGGGTACAGATACGCAGTATTTT	CASSHLVGTDTQYF
TRBD1	TRBV4-3	.	TRBJ1-2	TGCGCCAGCAGCCAAGATTTCGAGGAGGGGGCATACTATGGCTACACCTTC	CASSQDFEEGAYYGYTF
.	TRBV6-2/TRBV6-3	.	TRBJ2-5	TGTGCCAGCAGCGGAGCCGGGACGCTACAAGAGACCCAGTACTTC	CASSGAGTLQETQYF
.	TRBV19	.	TRBJ2-1	TGTGCCAGTAGTCAGGCAGGGTTCAATGAGCAGTTCTTC	CASSQAGFNEQFF
TRBD1	TRBV27	.	TRBJ1-2	TGTGCCAGCAGTCCGGGACAGGGATATGGCTACACCTTC	CASSPGQGYGYTF
.	TRBV3-1/TRBV3-2	.	TRBJ2-7	TGTGCCAGCAGCCAAGAGGGGCGGGGCCACGAGCAGTACTTC	CASSQEGRGHEQYF
TRBD1	TRBV7-3	.	TRBJ2-5	TGTGCCAGCAGCTTATCGAGGGGGCACCAAGAGACCCAGTACTTC	CASSLSRGHQETQYF
TRBD1	TRBV28	.	TRBJ2-7	TGTGCCAGCAGCGACCGGGACAGACGAGTGGGCAGGCAGTACTTC	CASSDRDRRVGRQYF
.	TRBV7-9	.	TRBJ1-4	TGTGCCAGCAGCTCAGCCCAATTTGAAAAACTGTTTTTT	CASSSAQFEKLFF
.	TRBV9	.	TRBJ2-3	TGTGCCAGCAGCGTGGGATTACCTAGCACAGATACGCAGTATTTT	CASSVGLPSTDTQYF
TRBD1	TRBV3-1/TRBV3-2	.	TRBJ1-2	TGTGCCAGCAGCCAATTGGGGGCAGGGGGAAGCTATGGCTACACCTTC	CASSQLGAGGSYGYTF
TRBD1	TRBV19	.	TRBJ1-2	TGTGCCAGTAGTCAACGACAGGGGACCCTACATGGCTACACCTTC	CASSQRQGTLHGYTF
.	TRBV11-3	.	TRBJ2-1	TGTGCCAGCAGCCCCCCTACAGGGAGGTTCTACAATGAGCAGTTCTTC	CASSPPTGRFYNEQFF
.	TRBV12-5	.	TRBJ2-5	TGTGCTAGTGGTTTGATTCGGGTAGGTCAGGGCCAAGAGACCCAGTACTTC	CASGLIRVGQGQETQYF
.	TRBV6-5	.	TRBJ1-2	TGTGCCAGCAGTTACTCGACAGGCTATGGCTACACCTTC	CASSYSTGYGYTF
.	TRBV9	.	TRBJ2-1	TGTGCCAGCAGCGGGCTACGGCAGAGCTCCTACAATGAGCAGTTCTTC	CASSGLRQSSYNEQFF
.	TRBV25-1	once	TRBJ2-2	TGTGCCAGCAGTGAAGCCCCCCTGGGTGACACCGGGGAGCTGTTTTTT	CASSEAPLGDTGELFF
.	TRBV15	once	TRBJ1-1	TGTGCCACCAGCAGCTCGAACGGTGAGACTGAAGCTTTCTTT	CATSSSNGETEAFF
TRBD1	TRBV28	once	TRBJ1-5	TGTGCCAGCAGTCCCCTAGGTTCGTTTGGGACAGGGAATCAGCCCCAGCATTTT	CASSPLGSFGTGNQPQHF
.	TRBV19	.	TRBJ1-2	TGTGCCAGTAGTAGGGGACTAGCTAACTATGGCTACACCTTC	CASSRGLANYGYTF
.	TRBV10-3	.	TRBJ2-4	TGTGCCATAGGACAGGAGGGCATCATTCAGTACTTC	CAIGQEGIIQYF
.	TRBV6-2/TRBV6-3	once	TRBJ2-3	TGTGCCAGCAGTTACTCACGGGGGATGGTCCAGGAGGCAGATACGCAGTATTTT	CASSYSRGMVQEADTQYF
.	TRBV18	.	TRBJ1-4	TGTGCCAGCTCTCCCGATCTTAATGAAAAACTGTTTTTT	CASSPDLNEKLFF
TRBD1	TRBV30	.	TRBJ1-2	TGTGCCTGGAGTGTACTTGGGACAGGGATCGGCTACACCTTC	CAWSVLGTGIGYTF
TRBD2	TRBV6-2/TRBV6-3	.	TRBJ2-2	TGTGCCAGCAGTTACCGACTAGCGAGTCGCACCGGGGAGCTGTTTTTT	CASSYRLASRTGELFF
.	TRBV5-1	.	TRBJ2-1	TGCGCCAGCAGCTTGGAGTTACTATACAATGAGCAGTTCTTC	CASSLELLYNEQFF
.	TRBV15	.	TRBJ2-7	TGTGCCACCAGCACCCGGACGGCCTACTCCTACGAGCAGTACTTC	CATSTRTAYSYEQYF
TRBD1	TRBV3-1/TRBV3-2	few	TRBJ1-3	TGTGCCAGCAGCCAAGAAGGGGGCAATGGAAACACCATATATTTT	CASSQEGGNGNTIYF
.	TRBV11-2	.	TRBJ2-1	TGTGCCAGCAGCTTAGGGTACGTATACTCCTACAATGAGCAGTTCTTC	CASSLGYVYSYNEQFF
TRBD1	TRBV28	.	TRBJ2-7	TGTGCCAGCAGTTTCTCCCTAGGGGGCCTATCCTACGAGCAGTACTTC	CASSFSLGGLSYEQYF
.	TRBV7-9	.	TRBJ2-4	TGTGCCAGCAGCCCCCAGTCCAAAAACATTCAGTACTTC	CASSPQSKNIQYF
TRBD2	TRBV27	.	TRBJ2-1	TGTGCCAGCAGTAGCGGGAGATACAATGAGCAGTTCTTC	CASSSGRYNEQFF
.	TRBV28	.	TRBJ2-1	TGTGCCAGCAGGACAGGCCCCAGGGGCTATTTCGATGAGCAGTTCTTC	CASRTGPRGYFDEQFF
.	TRBV6-5	once	TRBJ2-4	TGTGCCAGCAGTTACTCGAGGGGGGGAAACATTCAGTACTTC	CASSYSRGGNIQYF
.	TRBV2	.	TRBJ2-4	TGTGCCAGCAGTTCCCTTGGGGGCAAAAACATTCAGTACTTC	CASSSLGGKNIQYF
.	TRBV3-1/TRBV3-2	.	TRBJ2-7	TGTGCCAGCAGCCCCCAAGGTGGCAGGGCTTACGAGCAGTACTTC	CASSPQGGRAYEQYF
TRBD2	TRBV6-5	.	TRBJ2-7	TGTGCCAGCAGCCGACTAGCGGGAGAACGGGAGCAGTACTTC	CASSRLAGEREQYF
.	TRBV5-1	.	TRBJ2-3	TGCGCCAGCAGATTTGGACTTGGCAGCACAGATACGCAGTATTTT	CASRFGLGSTDTQYF
.	TRBV2	.	TRBJ2-1	TGTGCCAGCACCCTAGACCGGACAGTTTCCTACAATGAGCAGTTCTTC	CASTLDRTVSYNEQFF
.	TRBV9	.	TRBJ2-1	TGTGCCAGCAGCTCCGGACAGTACAATGAGCAGTTCTTC	CASSSGQYNEQFF
.	TRBV19	.	TRBJ1-2	TGTGCCAGTAGCAGACAGAACTATGGCTACACCTTC	CASSRQNYGYTF
TRBD1	TRBV4-3	.	TRBJ2-1	TGCGCCAGCAGCCAAGACGGGACAGGGGGCAATGAGCAGTTCTTC	CASSQDGTGGNEQFF
.	TRBV5-5	few	TRBJ1-2	TGTGCCAGCAGCCTACAGGGCTATGGCTACACCTTC	CASSLQGYGYTF
.	TRBV4-1	.	TRBJ2-7	TGCGCCAGCAGCCAAGGGGACCGCTCCTACGAGCAGTACTTC	CASSQGDRSYEQYF
.	TRBV30	.	TRBJ1-5	TGTGCCTGGAGTGCGGACAGCGTCAATCAGCCCCAGCATTTT	CAWSADSVNQPQHF
.	TRBV3-1/TRBV3-2	.	TRBJ2-3	TGTGCCAGCAGCCAAGACCTGACGGAAAGGGATACGCAGTATTTT	CASSQDLTERDTQYF
.	TRBV28	.	TRBJ2-7	TGTGCCAGCAGTTTAACGGGGGGCCCCTACGAGCAGTACTTC	CASSLTGGPYEQYF
TRBD1	TRBV7-9	.	TRBJ2-7	TGTGCCAGCAGCTTAGGGGACAGGGTGGACGAGCAGTACTTC	CASSLGDRVDEQYF
TRBD1	TRBV7-9	.	TRBJ1-4	TGTGCCAGCAGCTCAGGGGGCACTAATGAAAAACTGTTTTTT	CASSSGGTNEKLFF
.	TRBV11-2	.	TRBJ1-4	TGTGCCAGCAGCCCAACATATTCCAAACTGTTTTTT	CASSPTYSKLFF
.	TRBV7-8	.	TRBJ1-1	TGTGCCAGCAGCTTGGGGGGGATGAACACTGAAGCTTTCTTT	CASSLGGMNTEAFF
.	TRBV7-2	.	TRBJ1-1	TGTGCCAGCAGCTTAGAAGTGGGAAAGGGGGACGAAACTGAAGCTTTCTTT	CASSLEVGKGDETEAFF
TRBD1	TRBV7-2	.	TRBJ1-4	TGTGCCAGCAGCGGGACAGGGGGCTCTGAAAAACTGTTTTTT	CASSGTGGSEKLFF
.	TRBV7-8	.	TRBJ2-7	TGTGCCAGCAGCTTAGTGTATTCGGACTTTGGGGACGAGCAGTACTTC	CASSLVYSDFGDEQYF
.	TRBV14	.	TRBJ2-3	TGTGCCAGCAGCCACAGGACAGATACGCAGTATTTT	CASSHRTDTQYF
.	TRBV30	.	TRBJ1-6	TGTGCTTCCGCCGGGGAATATCGATCACCCCTCCACTTT	CASAGEYRSPLHF